A single T cell receptor (beta chain) is shown here with its context. The antigen is unknown. This record belongs to a study of T cells after yellow fever vaccination. Looking at the study overall: The authors prepared low-cell-number fractions using SMART-Seq v4 Ultra Low Input.

With 6 bases clipped from V and 6 bases from J, the junction kept 5 bases outside the gene matches. The CDR3 has 12 residues. Germline CDR1 is DFQATT and CDR2 is SNEGSKA (reference sequence). Points from the study as a whole: It was a small share of clonotypes that appeared in both CD4 and CD8 compartments. The presence of abundant clonotypes contaminating from the bulk population was possible in FACS-sorted repertoires.

By 5'RACE template switching, TCR cDNA was produced, with a universal primer site and UMIs added in the process. TCRdb analysed the 5' RACE reads with MiXCR anew, one entry per CDR3 protein. The sample has about 350,000 distinct CDR3 sequences, approximately 8% seen once. The TCR sequence derives from a man aged 18 to 30 who received the YFV17D yellow fever vaccine. The chain carries TRBV20-1 and TRBJ1-5; 7 nucleotides agree with TRBD1. This specimen was PBMCs, taken approximately 47 days after the first yellow fever vaccination. The CDR3 DNA is TGCAGTGCGACCAGGGGGGCTCAGCCCCAGCATTTT. Translated, it gives CSATRGAQPQHF.